This note documents a single T cell receptor (beta chain) sequence. The protocol was immunoSEQ multiplex PCR, while the TCRdb copy is restricted to in-frame clones and leaves out a portion. The repertoire holds around 49,000 clones, about 73% seen once, with around 0.67% in the top ten. The data are from a study of memory CD4+ T cells and cytomegalovirus serostatus. About the study: This sample comes from healthy Belgian adults, fewer than ten CMV seropositive, approximately 22 seronegative.

From germline, CDR1 is SGHTA and CDR2 FQGTGA. V was shortened by 1 base and J by 0 bases, with 13 bases between the two germline ends. The CDR3 loop spans 18 amino acids. The sort gate was single viable CD3+CD4+CD8-CD45RO+ cells for memory CD4+ T cells. After thawing, CD4+ T cells were positively selected. The sequence came from an adult in good health and CMV-seronegative. V is TRBV7-3 and J is TRBJ2-6, with D unresolved. Sequencing was carried out using memory CD4+ T cells from blood. The chain's CDR3 is CASSLNNLPHSGANVLTF. Written as DNA, the CDR3 is TGTGCCAGCAGCTTAAACAACCTCCCGCACTCTGGGGCCAACGTCCTGACTTTC.